This T cell receptor beta chain was found in a study of technical replicates of blood from a few donors. V shed 1 base and J shed 3 bases, with 7 bases lying between them. Per germline, CDR1 SEHNR and CDR2 FQNEAQ (reference sequence). There are 13 residues in the CDR3. Using immunoSEQ multiplex PCR, the repertoire was profiled, and TCRdb retains in-frame clones only, with some absent. This table holds almost 90,000 clones, just under 95% found once. This sequence was found in a human donor in good health. Sample: T cells isolated from PBMCs. The chain couples TRBV7-9 to TRBJ2-7; D not certain. CDR3 sequence: CASSLDSIYEQYF. DNA for the CDR3: TGTGCCAGCAGCTTAGATTCAATCTACGAGCAGTACTTC.